The 13 T cell receptor beta chains below come from one sample, sequenced in a study of Ad26.COV2.S vaccination and SARS-CoV-2 variants. Treatment described: around 19 received Ad26.COV2.S at low or high dose, single or two shots; 5 received placebo; per-sample allocation not given. Samples analyzed were those drawn on day 63 after the first vaccine or placebo injection. Assay used: immunoSEQ multiplex PCR; TCRdb lists only in-frame clones, some missing. The repertoire holds 300,000 to 400,000 clones, with more than 75% as singletons. This specimen was peripheral blood, taken in a trial of Ad26.COV2.S vaccine versus placebo. The receptors were gathered from a person between 18 and 65 years old who received the Ad26.COV2.S COVID-19 vaccine or a placebo.

The chain combines TRBV30 with TRBJ2-5, with D perhaps TRBD1 (8 bases). Germline CDR1 is GTSNPN and CDR2 is SVGIG (reference sequence). The CDR3 length is 14 residues. Trimming left V 0 bases short and J 5 bases short, with 13 bases between. The CDR3 here is CAWSVNRGGETQYF. Written as DNA, the CDR3 is TGTGCCTGGAGTGTCAACAGGGGGGGTGAGACCCAGTACTTC.

This clone has a handful of counts. The chain has TRBV9 and TRBJ2-3, with TRBD2 as a possible D gene (5 bases). CDR3 length equals 16 residues. Trimming removed 4 bases from V and 3 bases from J, with 18 bases in between. Germline values: CDR1 SGDLS, CDR2 YYNGEE. CDR3 nucleotide sequence: TGTGCCAGCAGCCCCAGGAGTGGGAGAGGGACAGATACGCAGTATTTT. Its translation is CASSPRSGRGTDTQYF.

The chain combines TRBV19 with TRBJ2-7, with D uncertain. The germline V gene has CDR1 LNHDA and CDR2 SQIVND (reference sequence). The CDR3 consists of 15 residues. The V and J ends lost 3 bases and 2 bases respectively, with 14 bases between them. The CDR3 DNA reads as TGTGCCAGTAGTATCGTGTCTAATCCGGCCTACGAGCAGTACTTC. Residues: CASSIVSNPAYEQYF.

The chain employs TRBV6-5 and TRBJ1-6; 8 bases match TRBD1. J was trimmed by 9 bases and V by 6 bases; bases with no gene match: 4. Germline V gene lookup returns CDR1 MNHEY and CDR2 SVGAGI. The CDR3 spans 13 residues. The CDR3, as DNA: TGTGCCAGCAGCGACAGGGGCCGTTCACCCCTCCACTTT. Translated, it gives CASSDRGRSPLHF.

The V call is TRBV30, the J call TRBJ2-5; a weak D match, TRBD1 (5 bases). Trimming pared 2 bases from V and 5 bases from J, leaving 9 bases between. Looked up from germline, CDR1 is GTSNPN and CDR2 is SVGIG (reference sequence). This CDR3 is built from 12 residues. In DNA, the CDR3 is TGTGCCTGGAGTCAGGGCCTCGAGACCCAGTACTTC. Its protein product is CAWSQGLETQYF.

CDR3 residues: CAISGTSGSLYNEQFF. The CDR3, as DNA: TGTGCCATCAGTGGGACTAGCGGGAGTCTCTACAATGAGCAGTTCTTC. The chain couples TRBV10-3 to TRBJ2-1; TRBD2 aligns across 13 bases. The CDR3 is 16 residues long. Germline V CDR1 and CDR2: ENHRY, SYGVKD. The V gene end was trimmed by 4 bases and the J gene end by 3 bases; junction bases not matched to a gene: 3.

In this sample, this clone turned up once. V usage is TRBV6-2 or TRBV6-3 and J usage is TRBJ1-5, with a weak D call TRBD1 (5 bases). The CDR3 is made up of 14 amino acids. Looked up from germline, CDR1 is MNHEY and CDR2 is SVGEGT. V lost 0 bases and J 7 bases, leaving 10 bases between the germline ends. In nucleotides, the CDR3 is TGTGCCAGCAGTTACTCGGGCAGGGTGCAGCCCCAGCATTTT. Translation: CASSYSGRVQPQHF.

This rearrangement joins TRBV10-3 to TRBJ1-6; D remains ambiguous. CDR3 length: 13 residues. In germline, CDR1 is ENHRY, CDR2 SYGVKD. V shed 7 bases and J shed 9 bases, with 13 bases lying between them. The CDR3 DNA reads TGTGCCATCACACAGTCTGGCTCTTCACCCCTCCACTTT. Its translation is CAITQSGSSPLHF.

The rearrangement uses TRBV28 and TRBJ2-3, with D unresolved. The germline gives CDR1 MDHEN, CDR2 SYDVKM. The CDR3 is 20 amino acids. Trimming cost V 4 bases and J 0 bases, with 26 bases left between them. Here the CDR3 DNA reads TGTGCCAGCAGTTCTCCGGTGTCAGTGAGTAGATCAACTAGCACAGATACGCAGTATTTT. As protein: CASSSPVSVSRSTSTDTQYF.

This clone was seen only a few times. The chain couples TRBV9 to TRBJ2-1; maybe TRBD1 (6 bases). V was shortened by 2 bases and J by 10 bases, with 13 bases between the two germline ends. This CDR3 is built from 13 residues. The germline gives CDR1 SGDLS, CDR2 YYNGEE. The chain's CDR3 is CASSVRGGSEQFF. CDR3 nucleotide sequence: TGTGCCAGCAGCGTTAGAGGGGGTTCGGAGCAGTTCTTC.

The genes are TRBV6-9 and TRBJ2-3; D is perhaps TRBD1 or TRBD2 (6 bases each). Germline V gene data show CDR1 as MNHGY and CDR2 as SVAAGI. V dropped 8 bases and J dropped 2 bases, with 17 bases sitting between them. The CDR3 extends over 15 amino acids. The CDR3 sequence is CASGIQGGVTDTQYF. CDR3 nucleotides: TGTGCCAGCGGCATACAGGGAGGTGTCACAGATACGCAGTATTTT.

This chain connects TRBV5-1 to TRBJ2-1, with D possibly being TRBD1 (5 bases). This CDR3 is built from 13 residues. Germline CDR1 SGHRS, CDR2 YFSETQ. V lost 5 bases and J lost 3, with 9 bases in between. The DNA for the CDR3 is TGCGCCAGCAGACAGGTGGTCTACAATGAGCAGTTCTTC. It yields the protein CASRQVVYNEQFF.

The J gene is TRBJ2-4, the V gene TRBV4-2; D possibly corresponds to TRBD1 (5 bases). The CDR3 contains 17 residues. V was shortened by 5 bases and J by 7 bases, with 24 bases between the two germline ends. Germline-derived CDR1 and CDR2 are LGHNA and YNFKEQ. The chain's CDR3 is CASSNAKTREYGNIQYF. DNA of the CDR3: TGTGCCAGCAGCAACGCAAAAACCAGGGAATACGGGAACATTCAGTACTTC.